The 11 T cell receptor beta chains reported below all come from one sample, sequenced in a study of CD8 T cells in Susac syndrome. Random hexamers served to reverse transcribe roughly 0.5 to 1 ug RNA. One entry per CDR3 protein, called by TCRdb with MiXCR from the immunoSEQ multiplex PCR reads. Among 120,000 or so distinct CDR3 sequences listed, nearly 95% were seen once. The sample comprised CD4+ T cells from PBMCs. These receptors all come from a human donor in good health.

This chain links TRBV3-1 with TRBJ2-5; a weak D match, TRBD2 (5 bases). There are 16 residues in the CDR3. V shed 0 bases and J shed 2 bases, with 13 bases lying between them. Germline V lookup: CDR1 LGHDT, CDR2 YNNKEL (reference sequence). CDR3 amino acids: CASSQDRGAQQETQYF. The CDR3 DNA follows: TGTGCCAGCAGCCAAGATCGGGGAGCGCAACAAGAGACCCAGTACTTC.

The V call is TRBV7-2, the J call TRBJ2-2, with 14 nucleotides matching TRBD2. The CDR3 has 15 residues. Germline lookup yields CDR1 SGHTA and CDR2 FQGNSA. The J segment lost 8 bases and the V segment lost 5 bases, leaving 4 bases of the junction unmatched. The CDR3 bases are TGTGCCAGCAGCCCGGGACTAGCGGGAGCTGGGGAGCTGTTTTTT. Translation: CASSPGLAGAGELFF.

This clonotype was recorded once. The CDR3 protein is CASGGGQATNTGELFF. CDR3 in DNA: TGTGCCAGCGGGGGGGGACAGGCCACGAACACCGGGGAGCTGTTTTTT. The rearrangement links TRBV2 to TRBJ2-2, with a weak D call TRBD1 (8 bases). V shed 8 bases and J shed 0 bases, with 16 bases lying between them. Germline V gene lookup returns CDR1 SNHLY and CDR2 FYNNEI. The CDR3 sequence is 16 residues long.

This sequence joins TRBV6-5 and TRBJ1-2; D is possibly TRBD1 (5 bases). There are 15 residues in the CDR3. In germline, CDR1 is MNHEY, CDR2 SVGAGI. With 0 bases removed from V and 3 bases from J, the gap between germline ends came to 11 bases. CDR3 loop: CASSYSSQGDYGYTF. Here the CDR3 DNA reads TGTGCCAGCAGTTACTCCTCCCAGGGTGACTATGGCTACACCTTC.

The V gene is TRBV5-1, the J gene TRBJ2-1; 10 bases line up with TRBD2. V lost 0 bases, J lost 2 bases, and 8 bases stayed unmatched. The CDR3 consists of 18 residues. The V gene's germline CDR1 is SGHRS and CDR2 YFSETQ. The chain's CDR3 is CASSLELAGAATYNEQFF. CDR3 in DNA: TGCGCCAGCAGCTTGGAGCTAGCGGGGGCCGCTACCTACAATGAGCAGTTCTTC. The full variable domain, rest sourced from reference TRBV5-1 and TRBJ2-1, is KAGVTQTPRYLIKTRGQQVTLSCSPISGHRSVSWYQQTPGQGLQFLFEYFSETQRNKGNFPGRFSGRQFSNSRSEMNVSTLELGDSALYLCASSLELAGAATYNEQFFGPGTRLTVL.

The chain recombines TRBV29-1 with TRBJ2-5; no firm D call. The CDR3 spans 11 residues. The V gene's germline CDR1 is SQVTM and CDR2 ANQGSEA. Trimming removed 4 bases from V and 6 bases from J, with 9 bases in between. The CDR3 coding sequence is TGCAGCGTTGGAAATACGAAGACCCAGTACTTC. It encodes CSVGNTKTQYF. The full variable domain, its missing parts supplied by reference TRBV29-1 and TRBJ2-5, is SAVISQKPSRDICQRGTSLTIQCQVDSQVTMMFWYRQQPGQSLTLIATANQGSEATYESGFVIDKFPISRPNLTFSTLTVSNMSPEDSSIYLCSVGNTKTQYFGPGTRLLVL.

The chain recombines TRBV24-1 with TRBJ2-5; D may match TRBD1 or TRBD2 (5 bases each). The CDR3 runs 15 residues. V was pared by 4 bases and J by 5 bases, with 16 bases between. Germline assignment: CDR1 KGHDR and CDR2 SFDVKD. The CDR3 DNA follows: TGTGCCACCAGTGACCGTGGGACCGCGCGGGAGACCCAGTACTTC. Protein sequence: CATSDRGTARETQYF.

This chain uses TRBV7-9 with TRBJ2-3; the D gene is possibly TRBD1 (6 bases). This CDR3 is 14 amino acids long. Germline V gene sequence: CDR1 SEHNR, CDR2 FQNEAQ (reference sequence). The germline V and J ends were trimmed by 9 bases and 0 bases, with 13 bases remaining between them. CDR3 amino acids: CASSGQTSTDTQYF. In nucleotides, the CDR3 is TGTGCCAGTTCCGGACAGACGAGCACAGATACGCAGTATTTT.

V gene TRBV3-1 combines with J gene TRBJ1-2; 9 bases are shared with TRBD1. Germline CDR1 LGHDT, CDR2 YNNKEL (reference sequence). The CDR3 runs to 16 residues. V was pared by 5 bases and J by 5 bases, with 12 bases of the junction left unmatched. The CDR3 sequence: CASSALPGQGNYGYTF. CDR3 sequence (DNA): TGTGCCAGCAGCGCCCTTCCGGGACAGGGAAATTATGGCTACACCTTC.

J is TRBJ1-4 and V is TRBV20-1, with unresolved D. CDR3 length: 12 residues. Trimming removed 4 bases from V and 2 bases from J, with 5 bases in between. Germline assignment: CDR1 DFQATT and CDR2 SNEGSKA (reference sequence). CDR3 region: CSATVTNEKLFF. CDR3 bases: TGCAGTGCTACTGTCACTAATGAAAAACTGTTTTTT.

Here the CDR3 DNA reads TGTGCCACCAGCAGGAGACTAGCGGGAGAGGGGAATGAGCAGTTCTTC. Its translation: CATSRRLAGEGNEQFF. V and J are TRBV15 and TRBJ2-1; 12 positions agree with TRBD2. The trim removed 3 bases at V and 7 bases at J, leaving 7 bases unmatched. CDR1 and CDR2 (germline): LNHNV, YYDKDF (reference sequence). This CDR3 has 16 amino acids.